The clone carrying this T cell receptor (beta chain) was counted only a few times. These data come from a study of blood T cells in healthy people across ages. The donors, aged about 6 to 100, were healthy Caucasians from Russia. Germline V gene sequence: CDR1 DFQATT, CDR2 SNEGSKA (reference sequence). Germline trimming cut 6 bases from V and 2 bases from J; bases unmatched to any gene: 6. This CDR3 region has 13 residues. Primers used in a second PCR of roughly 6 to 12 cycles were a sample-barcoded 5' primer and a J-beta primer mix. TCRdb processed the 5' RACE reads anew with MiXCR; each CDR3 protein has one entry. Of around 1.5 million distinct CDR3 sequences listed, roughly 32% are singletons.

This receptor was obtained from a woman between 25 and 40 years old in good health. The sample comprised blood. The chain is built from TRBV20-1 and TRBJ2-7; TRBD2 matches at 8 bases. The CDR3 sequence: CSATGLEPYEQYF. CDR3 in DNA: TGCAGTGCCACGGGACTAGAGCCCTACGAGCAGTACTTC.